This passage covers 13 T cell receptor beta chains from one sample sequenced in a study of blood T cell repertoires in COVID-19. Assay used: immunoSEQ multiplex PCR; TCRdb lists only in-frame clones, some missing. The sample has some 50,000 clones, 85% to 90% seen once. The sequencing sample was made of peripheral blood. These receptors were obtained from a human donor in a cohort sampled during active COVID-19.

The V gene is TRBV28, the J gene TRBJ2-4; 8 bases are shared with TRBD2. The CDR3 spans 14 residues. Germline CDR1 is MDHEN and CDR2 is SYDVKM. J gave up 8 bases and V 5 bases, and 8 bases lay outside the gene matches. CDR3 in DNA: TGTGCCAGCAGTATTGCGGGGGGCGAGGACATTCAGTACTTC. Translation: CASSIAGGEDIQYF.

The CDR3 spells CASSFSGNEADTQYF. The CDR3 DNA is TGCGCCAGCAGCTTCTCAGGGAACGAGGCAGATACGCAGTATTTT. The rearrangement links TRBV5-1 to TRBJ2-3, with a tentative D call TRBD1 (5 bases). This CDR3 spans 15 amino acids. Trimming pared 2 bases from V and 4 bases from J, leaving 14 bases between. CDR1 and CDR2 from the germline V gene are SGHRS and YFSETQ.

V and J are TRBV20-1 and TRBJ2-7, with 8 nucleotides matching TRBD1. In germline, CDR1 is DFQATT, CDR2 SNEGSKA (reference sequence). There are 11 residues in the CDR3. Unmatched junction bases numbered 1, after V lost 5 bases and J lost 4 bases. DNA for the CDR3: TGCAGTGCTGGACAGGGTTACGAGCAGTACTTC. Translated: CSAGQGYEQYF.

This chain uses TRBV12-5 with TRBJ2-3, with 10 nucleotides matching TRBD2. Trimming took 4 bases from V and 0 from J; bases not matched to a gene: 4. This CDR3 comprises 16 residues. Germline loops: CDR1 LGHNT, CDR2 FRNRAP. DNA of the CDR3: TGTGCTAGTGGTTGGATACTAGCGGGGAGCACAGATACGCAGTATTTT. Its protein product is CASGWILAGSTDTQYF.

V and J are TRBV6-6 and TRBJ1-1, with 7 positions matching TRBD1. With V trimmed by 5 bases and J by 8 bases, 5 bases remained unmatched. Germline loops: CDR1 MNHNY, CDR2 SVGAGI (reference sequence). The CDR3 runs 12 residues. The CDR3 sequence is CASSPTDREAFF. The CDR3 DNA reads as TGTGCCAGCAGTCCAACGGACAGGGAAGCTTTCTTT.

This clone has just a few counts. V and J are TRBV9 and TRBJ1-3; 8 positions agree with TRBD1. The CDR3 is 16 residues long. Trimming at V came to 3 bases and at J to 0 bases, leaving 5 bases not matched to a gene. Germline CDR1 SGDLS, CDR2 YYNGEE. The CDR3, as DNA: TGTGCCAGCAGCGAGACCAGGGGGCCCTCTGGAAACACCATATATTTT. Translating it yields CASSETRGPSGNTIYF.

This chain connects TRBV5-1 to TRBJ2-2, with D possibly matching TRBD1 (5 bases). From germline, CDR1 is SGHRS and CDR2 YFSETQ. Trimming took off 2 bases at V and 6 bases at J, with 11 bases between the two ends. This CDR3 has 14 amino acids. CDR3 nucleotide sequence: TGCGCCAGCAGCTTTGGGGCTTTAGCCGGGGAGCTGTTTTTT. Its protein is CASSFGALAGELFF.

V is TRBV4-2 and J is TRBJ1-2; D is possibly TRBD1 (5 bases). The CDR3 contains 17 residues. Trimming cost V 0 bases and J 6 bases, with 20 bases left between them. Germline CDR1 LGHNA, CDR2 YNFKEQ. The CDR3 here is CASSQDASAGRINGYTF. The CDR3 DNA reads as TGTGCCAGCAGCCAAGACGCATCGGCAGGGAGGATTAATGGCTACACCTTC.

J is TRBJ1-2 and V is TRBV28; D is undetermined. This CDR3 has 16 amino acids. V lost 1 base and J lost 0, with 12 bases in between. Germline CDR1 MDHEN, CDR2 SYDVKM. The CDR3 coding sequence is TGTGCCAGCAGTTTATATAGAGGTACTGCTAACTATGGCTACACCTTC. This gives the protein CASSLYRGTANYGYTF.

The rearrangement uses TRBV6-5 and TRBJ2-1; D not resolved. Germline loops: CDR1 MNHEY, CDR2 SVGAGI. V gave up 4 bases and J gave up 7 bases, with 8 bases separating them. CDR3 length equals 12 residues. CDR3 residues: CASSFSRNEQFF. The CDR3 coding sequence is TGTGCCAGCAGTTTTTCCCGGAATGAGCAGTTCTTC.

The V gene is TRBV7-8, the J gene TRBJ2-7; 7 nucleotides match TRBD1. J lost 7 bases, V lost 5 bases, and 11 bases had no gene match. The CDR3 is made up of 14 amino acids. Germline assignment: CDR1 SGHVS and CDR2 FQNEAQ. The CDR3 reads CASSKDTGAGEQYF. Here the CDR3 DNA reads TGTGCCAGCAGCAAAGACACAGGGGCCGGAGAGCAGTACTTC.

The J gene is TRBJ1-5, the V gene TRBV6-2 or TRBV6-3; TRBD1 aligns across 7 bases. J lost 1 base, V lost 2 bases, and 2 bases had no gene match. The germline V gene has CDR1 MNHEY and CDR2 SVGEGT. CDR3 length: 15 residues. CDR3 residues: CASSYRDSSNQPQHF. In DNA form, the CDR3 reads TGTGCCAGCAGTTACCGGGACAGCAGCAATCAGCCCCAGCATTTT.

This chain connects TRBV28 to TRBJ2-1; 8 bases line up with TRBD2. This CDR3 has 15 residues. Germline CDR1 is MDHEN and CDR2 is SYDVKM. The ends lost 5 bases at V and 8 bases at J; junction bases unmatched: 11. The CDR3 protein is CASSLGGTGGHEQFF. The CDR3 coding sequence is TGTGCCAGCAGTCTGGGGGGTACGGGAGGGCATGAGCAGTTCTTC.